This TCR beta chain was retrieved from a study of CD8 T cells in ankylosing spondylitis. Study conclusions and caveats: One TCR beta motif, made up of several highly homologous variants, appeared characteristic of ankylosing spondylitis blood. Significant enrichment of disease-linked clones was reportedly seen in matched ankylosing spondylitis synovial fluid.

Details on this clonotype: Its target is unknown.

TCR beta libraries were made by quantitative 5'-RACE with molecular barcodes. TCRdb reprocessed the 5' RACE reads via MiXCR and lists one record per CDR3 protein. The table shows about 340,000 distinct CDR3 sequences, with roughly 8% occurring only once. The V and J ends lost 6 bases and 10 bases respectively, with 16 bases between them. The CDR3 loop spans 14 amino acids. The sequence was collected from a male donor with ankylosing spondylitis. The material sequenced was blood, either unsorted or a sorted T cell fraction (not recorded which). The genes are TRBV12-3 or TRBV12-4 and TRBJ1-6; the D is unclear. For the CDR3, the DNA is TGTGCCAGCAGAACCCGCGGGGTCCGCTCACCCCTCCACTTT. Its translation is CASRTRGVRSPLHF.